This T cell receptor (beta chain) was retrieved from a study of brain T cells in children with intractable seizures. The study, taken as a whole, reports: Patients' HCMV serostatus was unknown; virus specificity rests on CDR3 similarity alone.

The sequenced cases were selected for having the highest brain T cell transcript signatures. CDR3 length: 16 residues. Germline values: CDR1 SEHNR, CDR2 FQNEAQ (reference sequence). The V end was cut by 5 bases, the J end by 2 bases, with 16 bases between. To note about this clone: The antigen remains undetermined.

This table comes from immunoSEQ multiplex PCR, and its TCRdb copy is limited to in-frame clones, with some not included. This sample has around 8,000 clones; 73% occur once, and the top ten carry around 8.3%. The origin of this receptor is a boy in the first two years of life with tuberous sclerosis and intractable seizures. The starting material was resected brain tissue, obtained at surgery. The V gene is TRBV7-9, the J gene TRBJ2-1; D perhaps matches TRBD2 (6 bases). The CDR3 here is CASSVLTSSPYNEQFF. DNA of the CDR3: TGTGCCAGCAGCGTTTTGACTAGTAGCCCCTACAATGAGCAGTTCTTC.